A selection of T cell receptor beta chains follows, all from one sample in a study of shared clonotypes between healthy human individuals. This table comes from immunoSEQ multiplex PCR, and its TCRdb copy is limited to in-frame clones, with some not included. The sample lists about 700,000 clones; 92% were seen once. Sequencing was carried out using naive CD8+ T cells sorted from blood. These receptors all come from a young man in good health. Each CDR3 is given with its conserved first and last residue. The D gene is left open where the match is weak. The size entry is marked missing in some rows and otherwise reads once, few, many or a size class.

V gene	D gene	clone size	J gene	CDR3 DNA	CDR3 protein
TRBV30	-	-	TRBJ1-2	TGTGCCTGGAGTGTACGGGGGGTTAACTATGGCTACACCTTC	CAWSVRGVNYGYTF
TRBV28	-	-	TRBJ2-2	TGTGCCAGCAGTAGCTCAAGGGATAACACCGGGGAGCTGTTTTTT	CASSSSRDNTGELFF
TRBV14	-	-	TRBJ2-1	TGTGCCAGCAGCGAACATGTGGGGGCTTGGGACAATGAGCAGTTCTTC	CASSEHVGAWDNEQFF
TRBV15	TRBD2	-	TRBJ2-2	TGTGCCACCACCTATAGCGGGACGAACACCGGGGAGCTGTTTTTT	CATTYSGTNTGELFF
TRBV9	-	-	TRBJ1-5	TGTGCCAGCAGCAGGGGTTTTGGCAATCAGCCCCAGCATTTT	CASSRGFGNQPQHF
TRBV10-2	-	-	TRBJ2-7	TGCGCCAGCAGTGTAGGCACTTGGCAGTACTTC	CASSVGTWQYF
TRBV30	-	-	TRBJ2-7	TGTGCCTGGAGAGCCACGCCCCACGAGCAGTACTTC	CAWRATPHEQYF
TRBV25-1	TRBD2	-	TRBJ2-1	TGTGCCAGCAGTGCCCTAACCGGGACTAGCGCCTACAATGAGCAGTTCTTC	CASSALTGTSAYNEQFF
TRBV4-1	-	once	TRBJ1-2	TGCGCCAGCAGCGGACAGTTTCTGAACTATGGCTACACCTTC	CASSGQFLNYGYTF
TRBV9	-	-	TRBJ1-3	TGTGCCAGCAGCGTAGAGGGGTCTGGAAACACCATATATTTT	CASSVEGSGNTIYF
TRBV7-3	TRBD2	-	TRBJ2-5	TGTGCCAGCAGCCCCAGCGGGAGTTTGCAAGAGACCCAGTACTTC	CASSPSGSLQETQYF
TRBV28	-	-	TRBJ2-1	TGTGCCAGCAGTTCCCCACGGGGGAGCGGACCTGAGCAGTTCTTC	CASSSPRGSGPEQFF
TRBV18	-	once	TRBJ1-1	TGTGCCAGCTCACCACCCGTGGAGGCGAACACTGAAGCTTTCTTT	CASSPPVEANTEAFF
TRBV19	TRBD1	-	TRBJ1-5	TGTGCCAGTAGTAAACAGGGGGTAGGAAATCAGCCCCAGCATTTT	CASSKQGVGNQPQHF
TRBV7-9	-	-	TRBJ2-7	TGTGCCAGCAGCCCCAGACTGAAATCCTACGAGCAGTACTTC	CASSPRLKSYEQYF
TRBV6-1	-	-	TRBJ1-1	TGTGCCAGCAAGTTGAACACTGAAGCTTTCTTT	CASKLNTEAFF
TRBV5-4	-	-	TRBJ2-7	TGTGCCAGCAGCTTCTCAGGGTCGTACGAGCAGTACTTC	CASSFSGSYEQYF
TRBV4-3	TRBD1	-	TRBJ2-1	TGCGCCAGCAGCCTCCGGGACAGGGGCCACAATGAGCAGTTCTTC	CASSLRDRGHNEQFF
TRBV5-1	TRBD1	-	TRBJ2-5	TGCGCCAGCCGGGACAGGGGAGTCTTACAGGAGACCCAGTACTTC	CASRDRGVLQETQYF
TRBV5-4	-	-	TRBJ2-3	TGTGCCAGCAGCGTAAACAGGGAGACAGATACGCAGTATTTT	CASSVNRETDTQYF
TRBV19	-	-	TRBJ2-7	TGTGCCAGTAGAGGCCCTCGGCAGAGAGGGGGGAGCTCCTACGAGCAGTACTTC	CASRGPRQRGGSSYEQYF
TRBV27	-	few	TRBJ1-2	TGTGCCAGCAGTTTATCGGCGGTAGAATTTTATGGCTACACCTTC	CASSLSAVEFYGYTF
TRBV7-6	-	-	TRBJ1-5	TGTGCCAGCAGCTTAAGGGGCAATCAGCCCCAGCATTTT	CASSLRGNQPQHF
TRBV10-1	-	-	TRBJ1-1	TGCGCCAGCAGTCCGAAGGGGAACACTGAAGCTTTCTTT	CASSPKGNTEAFF
TRBV7-6	TRBD2	-	TRBJ2-1	TGTGCCAGCAGCCTCGGGGCTAGCGGGGCTGGTAAGAGGACGGATGAGCAGTTCTTC	CASSLGASGAGKRTDEQFF
TRBV11-2	-	-	TRBJ2-1	TGTGCCAGCAGCTTCACCGCCAGGGGCTCCTACAATGAGCAGTTCTTC	CASSFTARGSYNEQFF
TRBV5-4	-	-	TRBJ2-2	TGTGCCAGCAGCTTGGTTGGGGGCTCTGCCGGGGAGCTGTTTTTT	CASSLVGGSAGELFF
TRBV30	-	once	TRBJ2-3	TGTGCCTGGAGTGAACTTTCGACGGCAGATACGCAGTATTTT	CAWSELSTADTQYF
TRBV7-9	-	-	TRBJ2-7	TGTGCCAGCAGCCAAAGTCGGAAGGCATTCAGCTCCTACGAGCAGTACTTC	CASSQSRKAFSSYEQYF
TRBV7-3	TRBD2	-	TRBJ2-1	TGTGCCAGCAGCTTGGGGACTAGCGGAGACAATGAGCAGTTCTTC	CASSLGTSGDNEQFF
TRBV6-5	-	-	TRBJ2-5	TGTGCCAGCAGTTACGAATTCCAAGAGACCCAGTACTTC	CASSYEFQETQYF
TRBV11-2	-	-	TRBJ2-1	TGTGCCAGCAGCTCCGTCCTTGGGCGCTCCTACAATGAGCAGTTCTTC	CASSSVLGRSYNEQFF
TRBV28	-	-	TRBJ2-3	TGTGCCAGCAGTTTTTTCGGAAGCACAGATACGCAGTATTTT	CASSFFGSTDTQYF
TRBV13	TRBD1	-	TRBJ1-1	TGTGCCAGCAGCGCCCGGGACAGTGAAGCTTTCTTT	CASSARDSEAFF
TRBV4-3	-	-	TRBJ2-7	TGCGCCAGCAGCCAAGAATCCAGGGGGGTCGTCTACGAGCAGTACTTC	CASSQESRGVVYEQYF
TRBV6-5	-	once	TRBJ2-2	TGTGCCAGCAGCCGACATAGAGGGGAGCTGTTTTTT	CASSRHRGELFF
TRBV5-1	-	-	TRBJ2-3	TGCGCCAGCAGCTTGGGAGGGCTAGCGCACACAGATACGCAGTATTTT	CASSLGGLAHTDTQYF
TRBV4-3	TRBD1	-	TRBJ1-2	TGCGCCAGCAGCCAAGATAAGGGAACAGGGGACTATGGCTACACCTTC	CASSQDKGTGDYGYTF
TRBV4-3	TRBD2	-	TRBJ2-5	TGCGCCAGCAGCCAAGGACTAGCGGGATGGAGGGAGACCCAGTACTTC	CASSQGLAGWRETQYF
TRBV27	-	-	TRBJ2-1	TGTGCCGGCGGGACCAAAAATGAGCAGTTCTTC	CAGGTKNEQFF